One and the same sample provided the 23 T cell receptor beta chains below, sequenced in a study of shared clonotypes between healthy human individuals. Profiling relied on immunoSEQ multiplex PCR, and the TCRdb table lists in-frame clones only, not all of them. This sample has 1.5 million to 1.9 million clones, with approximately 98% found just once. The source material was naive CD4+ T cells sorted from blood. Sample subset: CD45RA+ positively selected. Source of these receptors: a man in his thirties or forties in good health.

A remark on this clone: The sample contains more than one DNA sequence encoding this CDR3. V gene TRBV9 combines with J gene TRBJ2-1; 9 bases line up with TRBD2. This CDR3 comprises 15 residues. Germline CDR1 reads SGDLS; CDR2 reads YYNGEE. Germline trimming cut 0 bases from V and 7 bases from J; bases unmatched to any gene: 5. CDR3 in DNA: TGTGCCAGCAGCGTAGGGTTAGCGGGAGCGAATGAGCAGTTCTTC. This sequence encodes CASSVGLAGANEQFF.

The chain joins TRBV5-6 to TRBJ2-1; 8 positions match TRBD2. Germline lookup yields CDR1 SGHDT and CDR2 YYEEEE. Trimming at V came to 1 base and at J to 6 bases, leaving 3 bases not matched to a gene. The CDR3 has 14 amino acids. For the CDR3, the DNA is TGTGCCAGCAGCTTGACTAGCGGCCCCAATGAGCAGTTCTTC. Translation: CASSLTSGPNEQFF. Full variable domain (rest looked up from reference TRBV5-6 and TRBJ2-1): DAGVTQSPTHLIKTRGQQVTLRCSPKSGHDTVSWYQQALGQGPQFIFQYYEEEERQRGNFPDRFSGHQFPNYSSELNVNALLLGDSALYLCASSLTSGPNEQFFGPGTRLTVL.

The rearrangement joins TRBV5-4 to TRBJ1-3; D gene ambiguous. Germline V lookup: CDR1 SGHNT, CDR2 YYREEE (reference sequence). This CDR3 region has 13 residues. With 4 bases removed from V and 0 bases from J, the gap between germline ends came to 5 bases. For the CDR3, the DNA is TGTGCCAGCAGCCAGCGCTCTGGAAACACCATATATTTT. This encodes CASSQRSGNTIYF. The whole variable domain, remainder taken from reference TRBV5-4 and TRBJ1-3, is ETGVTQSPTHLIKTRGQQVTLRCSSQSGHNTVSWYQQALGQGPQFIFQYYREEENGRGNFPPRFSGLQFPNYSSELNVNALELDDSALYLCASSQRSGNTIYFGEGSWLTVV.

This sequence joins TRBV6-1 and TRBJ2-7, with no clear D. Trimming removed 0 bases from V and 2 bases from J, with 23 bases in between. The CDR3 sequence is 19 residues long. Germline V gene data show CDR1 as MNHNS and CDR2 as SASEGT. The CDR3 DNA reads TGTGCCAGCAGTGAAGCGCTTCTAATAGGTCTGCTCGCGACCTACGAGCAGTACTTC. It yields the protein CASSEALLIGLLATYEQYF.

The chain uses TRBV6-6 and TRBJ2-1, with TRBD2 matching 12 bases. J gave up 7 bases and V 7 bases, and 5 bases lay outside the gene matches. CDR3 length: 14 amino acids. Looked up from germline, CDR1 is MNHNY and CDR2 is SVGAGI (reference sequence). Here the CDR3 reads CASTGLAGINEQFF. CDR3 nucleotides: TGTGCCAGCACTGGACTAGCGGGAATTAATGAGCAGTTCTTC.

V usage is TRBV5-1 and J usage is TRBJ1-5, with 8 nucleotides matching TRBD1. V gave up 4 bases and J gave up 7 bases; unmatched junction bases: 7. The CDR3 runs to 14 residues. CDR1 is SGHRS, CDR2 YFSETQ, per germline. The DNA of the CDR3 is TGCGCCAGCAGCATTACAGGGGGAGGACAGCCCCAGCATTTT. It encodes CASSITGGGQPQHF.

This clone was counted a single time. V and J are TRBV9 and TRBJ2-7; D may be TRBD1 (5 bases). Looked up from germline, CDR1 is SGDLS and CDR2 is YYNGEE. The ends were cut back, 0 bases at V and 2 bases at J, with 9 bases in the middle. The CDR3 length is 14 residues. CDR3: CASSVEAQAYEQYF. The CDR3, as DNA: TGTGCCAGCAGCGTAGAGGCACAGGCCTACGAGCAGTACTTC.

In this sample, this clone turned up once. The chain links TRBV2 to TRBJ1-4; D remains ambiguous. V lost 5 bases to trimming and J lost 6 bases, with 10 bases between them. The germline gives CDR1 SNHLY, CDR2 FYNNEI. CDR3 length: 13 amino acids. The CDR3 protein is CASSSGSYEKLFF. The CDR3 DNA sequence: TGTGCCAGCAGTTCGGGTTCGTATGAAAAACTGTTTTTT.

CDR3 nucleotide sequence: TGTGCCAGCAGCTTATCACTCCACCTGGGGAACACCGGGGAGCTGTTTTTT. This sequence encodes CASSLSLHLGNTGELFF. This chain connects TRBV5-4 to TRBJ2-2; D remains unclear. V gave up 2 bases and J gave up 1 base, with 15 bases separating them. This CDR3 spans 17 amino acids. CDR1 and CDR2 (germline): SGHNT, YYREEE (reference sequence). Based on the CDR3 plus reference TRBV5-4 and TRBJ2-2, the full variable domain is ETGVTQSPTHLIKTRGQQVTLRCSSQSGHNTVSWYQQALGQGPQFIFQYYREEENGRGNFPPRFSGLQFPNYSSELNVNALELDDSALYLCASSLSLHLGNTGELFFGEGSRLTVL.

The CDR3 DNA follows: TGTGCCAGCAGCCGAGGGGGACAGGGGTCCTACGAGCAGTACTTC. This codes for CASSRGGQGSYEQYF. This chain links TRBV11-3 with TRBJ2-7; 10 bases agree with TRBD1. J was trimmed by 1 base and V by 5 bases; bases with no gene match: 5. CDR1 SGHNT and CDR2 YENEEA come from the germline V gene. The CDR3 spans 15 residues. Full variable domain (missing parts from reference TRBV11-3 and TRBJ2-7): EAGVVQSPRYKIIEKKQPVAFWCNPISGHNTLYWYLQNLGQGPELLIRYENEEAVDDSQLPKDRFSAERLKGVDSTLKIQPAELGDSAVYLCASSRGGQGSYEQYFGPGTRLTVT.

For the CDR3, the DNA is TGTGCAAGTCGCTTTGGGGGGGTAGTCGATGAGCAGTTCTTC. Translating it yields CASRFGGVVDEQFF. The rearrangement uses TRBV12-2 and TRBJ2-1; the table assigns TRBD2, which was not confirmed against the DNA. TRBV12-2 is deemed a pseudogene. CDR3 length equals 14 residues.

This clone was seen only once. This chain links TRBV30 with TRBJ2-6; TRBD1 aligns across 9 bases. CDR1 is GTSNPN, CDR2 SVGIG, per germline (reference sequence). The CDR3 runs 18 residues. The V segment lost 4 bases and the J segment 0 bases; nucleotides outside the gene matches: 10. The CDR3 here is CAWNFQTGGGSGANVLTF. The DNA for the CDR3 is TGTGCCTGGAATTTCCAGACAGGGGGAGGCTCTGGGGCCAACGTCCTGACTTTC.

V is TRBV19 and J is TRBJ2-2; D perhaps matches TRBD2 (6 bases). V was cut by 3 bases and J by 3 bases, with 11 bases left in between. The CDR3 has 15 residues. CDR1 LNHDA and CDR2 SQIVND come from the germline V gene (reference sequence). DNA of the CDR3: TGTGCCAGTAGTATTCTAGGAGGGTACACCGGGGAGCTGTTTTTT. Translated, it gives CASSILGGYTGELFF.

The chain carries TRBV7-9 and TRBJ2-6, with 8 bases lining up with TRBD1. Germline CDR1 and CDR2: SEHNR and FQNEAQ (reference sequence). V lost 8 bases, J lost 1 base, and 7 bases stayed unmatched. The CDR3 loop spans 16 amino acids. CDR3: CASETGALSGANVLTF. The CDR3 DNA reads TGTGCCAGCGAGACAGGGGCCCTATCTGGGGCCAACGTCCTGACTTTC.

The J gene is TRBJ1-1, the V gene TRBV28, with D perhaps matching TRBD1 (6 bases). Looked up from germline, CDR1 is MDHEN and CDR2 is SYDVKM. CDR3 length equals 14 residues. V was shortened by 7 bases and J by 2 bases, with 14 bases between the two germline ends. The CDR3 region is CASNDLRGNTEAFF. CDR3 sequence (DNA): TGTGCCAGCAATGACCTCAGGGGTAACACTGAAGCTTTCTTT.

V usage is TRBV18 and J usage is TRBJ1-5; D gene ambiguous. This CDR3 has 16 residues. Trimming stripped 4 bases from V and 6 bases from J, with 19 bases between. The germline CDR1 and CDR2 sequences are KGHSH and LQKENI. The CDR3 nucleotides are TGTGCCAGCTCACTACTACCACCCAAGGGAATTCAGCCCCAGCATTTT. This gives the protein CASSLLPPKGIQPQHF.

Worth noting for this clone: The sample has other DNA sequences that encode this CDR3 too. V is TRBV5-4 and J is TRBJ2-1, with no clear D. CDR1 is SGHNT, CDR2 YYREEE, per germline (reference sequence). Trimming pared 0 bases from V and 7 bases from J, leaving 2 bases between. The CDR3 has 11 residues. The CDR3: CASSLENEQFF. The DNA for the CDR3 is TGTGCCAGCAGCTTGGAGAATGAGCAGTTCTTC.

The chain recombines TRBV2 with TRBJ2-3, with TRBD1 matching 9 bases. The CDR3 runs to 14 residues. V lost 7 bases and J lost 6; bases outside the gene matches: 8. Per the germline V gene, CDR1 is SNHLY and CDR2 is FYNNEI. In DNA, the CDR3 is TGTGCCAGCATAGCGTACAGGGGGCGCGATACGCAGTATTTT. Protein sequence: CASIAYRGRDTQYF.

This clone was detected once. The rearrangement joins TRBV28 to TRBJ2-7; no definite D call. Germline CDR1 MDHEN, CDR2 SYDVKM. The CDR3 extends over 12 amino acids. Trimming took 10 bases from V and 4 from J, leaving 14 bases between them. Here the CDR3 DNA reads TGTGCCACCTCGTCCACGTGGTACGAGCAGTACTTC. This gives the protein CATSSTWYEQYF.

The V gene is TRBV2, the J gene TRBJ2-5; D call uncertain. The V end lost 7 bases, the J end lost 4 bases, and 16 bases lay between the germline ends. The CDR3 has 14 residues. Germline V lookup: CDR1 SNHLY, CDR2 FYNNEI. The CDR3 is CASIANTRRETQYF. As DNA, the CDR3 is TGTGCCAGCATTGCCAACACGCGTCGAGAGACCCAGTACTTC.

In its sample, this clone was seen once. Here the CDR3 DNA reads TGTGCCATCAGAACTGGGACAGAGAGCTCCTACAATGAGCAGTTCTTC. Protein product: CAIRTGTESSYNEQFF. The chain uses TRBV10-3 and TRBJ2-1; TRBD1 agrees at 7 bases. Germline-derived CDR1 and CDR2 are ENHRY and SYGVKD. This CDR3 is 16 amino acids long. Trimming at V came to 6 bases and at J to 0 bases, leaving 8 bases not matched to a gene.

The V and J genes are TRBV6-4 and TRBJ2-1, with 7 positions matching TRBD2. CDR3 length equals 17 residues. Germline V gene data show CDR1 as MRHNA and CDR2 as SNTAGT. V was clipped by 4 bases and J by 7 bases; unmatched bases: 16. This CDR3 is CASSVNVASGLRNEQFF. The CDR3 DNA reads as TGTGCCAGCAGTGTTAACGTCGCTAGCGGCTTACGGAATGAGCAGTTCTTC.

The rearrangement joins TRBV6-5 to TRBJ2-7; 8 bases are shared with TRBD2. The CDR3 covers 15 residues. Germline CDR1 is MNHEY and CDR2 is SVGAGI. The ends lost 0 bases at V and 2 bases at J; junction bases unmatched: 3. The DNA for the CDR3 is TGTGCCAGCAGTTACTCCGCGGGAGGACCCTACGAGCAGTACTTC. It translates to CASSYSAGGPYEQYF.